This T cell receptor beta chain was recorded in a study of CD8 T cells in Susac syndrome. The diagnostic criteria were recently defined, and patients with Susac syndrome met them for definite or probable disease. Negative isolation yielded CD8+ and CD4+ T cells; FACS enriched TEMRA cells. For this clonotype: The antigen is not known.

With 5 bases clipped from V and 2 bases from J, the junction kept 4 bases outside the gene matches. The CDR3 has 15 amino acids. The authors reverse transcribed roughly 0.5 to 1 ug RNA with random hexamers. TCRdb re-called the immunoSEQ multiplex PCR reads with MiXCR, one entry per CDR3 protein. The sample lists about 130,000 distinct CDR3 sequences; over 90% were seen once. The study's findings and limits: The number of Susac-specific public clones found was roughly 16 in total CD8+ repertoires and several in CD8+ TEMRA repertoires. Susac CD8+ cells expanded clonally the most in TEMRA cells and in active patients.

Sequencing input: CD8+ T cells from PBMCs. The sequence derives from a human donor with Susac syndrome. The chain links TRBV12-3 or TRBV12-4 to TRBJ2-7; 12 bases are a match to TRBD2. The CDR3 DNA is TGTGCCAGCAGTCGGACTAGCGGGGTCCCCTACGAGCAGTACTTC. Translation gives CASSRTSGVPYEQYF.